Below are 26 T cell receptor beta chains sequenced from a single sample in a study of blood T cell repertoires in COVID-19. Measured with immunoSEQ multiplex PCR; TCRdb has only the in-frame clones, and not every one. The sample carries about 500,000 clones, less than 90% recorded once. Material: peripheral blood. The receptors here all came from a woman aged 45 to 65 with COVID-19, enrolled during active disease.

V and J are TRBV7-2 and TRBJ2-3; tentatively, D is TRBD2 (5 bases). V was cut by 5 bases and J by 4 bases, with 10 bases left in between. The CDR3 sequence is 13 residues long. Per germline, CDR1 SGHTA and CDR2 FQGNSA. For the CDR3, the DNA is TGTGCCAGCAGCACTCAAGCGGCAGATACGCAGTATTTT. It is translated as CASSTQAADTQYF.

This clone has more than one count but fewer than ten. This chain joins TRBV13 and TRBJ2-7; tentative D call: TRBD1 (6 bases). Per the germline V gene, CDR1 is PRHDT and CDR2 is FYEKMQ (reference sequence). The CDR3 loop spans 13 amino acids. Trimming cost V 3 bases and J 7 bases, with 13 bases left between them. The CDR3 DNA reads as TGTGCCAGCAGCTTGGGGGCATCTGAGGAGCAGTACTTC. Its translation is CASSLGASEEQYF.

The chain combines TRBV4-2 with TRBJ2-7; a weak D match, TRBD1 (5 bases). CDR1 and CDR2 (germline): LGHNA, YNFKEQ. The CDR3 extends over 15 amino acids. The V end lost 0 bases, the J end lost 2 bases, and 11 bases lay between the germline ends. In nucleotides, the CDR3 is TGTGCCAGCAGCCAAGATCACAGGTATACCTACGAGCAGTACTTC. It specifies CASSQDHRYTYEQYF.

The chain uses TRBV29-1 and TRBJ1-2, with TRBD1 matching 7 bases. After removal of 5 bases from V and 8 bases from J, the junction contained 5 bases not matched to a gene. Germline CDR1 reads SQVTM; CDR2 reads ANQGSEA. This CDR3 spans 11 amino acids. In DNA, the CDR3 is TGCAGCGTTCACCAGGGGGTCGGCTACACCTTC. Its translation: CSVHQGVGYTF.

The chain has TRBV4-1 and TRBJ2-5; weak D call: TRBD1 (7 bases). This CDR3 contains 17 residues. Trimming shortened V by 4 bases and J by 2 bases, and 20 bases separated the two germline ends. Per the germline V gene, CDR1 is MGHRA and CDR2 is YSYEKL. The CDR3 sequence: CASSPPLRRGRQETQYF. CDR3 DNA: TGCGCCAGCAGCCCCCCCCTTAGGAGGGGGCGTCAAGAGACCCAGTACTTC.

The CDR3 bases are TGTGCCAGCAGCCAAGGGGGGGAGGAACAGCCCCAGCATTTT. Protein product: CASSQGGEEQPQHF. This rearrangement joins TRBV3-1 (or the pseudogene TRBV3-2) to TRBJ1-5; the D gene is possibly TRBD1 (5 bases). Germline values: CDR1 LGHDT, CDR2 YNNKEL (reference sequence). CDR3 length: 14 residues. V dropped 1 base and J dropped 7 bases, with 11 bases sitting between them.

The chain uses TRBV7-9 and TRBJ1-1; 8 nucleotides match TRBD1. The CDR3 consists of 13 residues. Germline V gene lookup returns CDR1 SEHNR and CDR2 FQNEAQ (reference sequence). V shed 6 bases and J 5 bases; nucleotides not matched to a gene: 5. The CDR3: CASRENRGTEAFF. The DNA of the CDR3 is TGTGCCAGCAGAGAGAACAGGGGGACTGAAGCTTTCTTT.

The V and J genes are TRBV11-2 and TRBJ2-5, with TRBD2 identical over 9 bases. The germline CDR1 and CDR2 sequences are SGHAT and FQNNGV. The ends lost 4 bases at V and 7 bases at J; junction bases unmatched: 13. The CDR3 has 16 amino acids. CDR3 DNA: TGTGCCAGCAGCTCCCGCCCGGTAGCGGGGGTAGCGACCCAGTACTTC. Its translation is CASSSRPVAGVATQYF.

The chain is built from TRBV7-2 and TRBJ1-2, with 10 positions matching TRBD1. Germline V gene data show CDR1 as SGHTA and CDR2 as FQGNSA. Trimming removed 5 bases from V and 11 bases from J; junction bases left unmatched: 5. The length of the CDR3 is 12 residues. CDR3 sequence: CASSQRTGGYTF. CDR3 nucleotide sequence: TGTGCCAGCAGCCAACGGACAGGGGGATACACCTTC. Using reference TRBV7-2 and TRBJ1-2 for the parts outside the CDR3, the full variable domain is GAGVSQSPSNKVTEKGKDVELRCDPISGHTALYWYRQSLGQGLEFLIYFQGNSAPDKSGLPSDRFSAERTGGSVSTLTIQRTQQEDSAVYLCASSQRTGGYTFGSGTRLTVV.

This rearrangement joins TRBV6-6 to TRBJ1-6; weak D call: TRBD1 (5 bases). Deletions cut 4 bases from V and 6 bases from J, with 13 bases between. The germline V gene has CDR1 MNHNY and CDR2 SVGAGI (reference sequence). The CDR3 runs to 15 residues. The chain's CDR3 is CASSFTREGNSPLHF. The CDR3, as DNA: TGTGCCAGCAGTTTCACCAGGGAGGGTAATTCACCCCTCCACTTT.

The chain recombines TRBV2 with TRBJ1-1; D is unclear. CDR3 size: 13 residues. Germline lookup yields CDR1 SNHLY and CDR2 FYNNEI. V dropped 6 bases and J dropped 5 bases, with 13 bases sitting between them. The CDR3 DNA follows: TGTGCCAGCAGCAAGGAGGCCAGGACTGAAGCTTTCTTT. Its protein product is CASSKEARTEAFF. The entire variable domain, with the rest obtained from reference TRBV2 and TRBJ1-1, is as follows: EPEVTQTPSHQVTQMGQEVILRCVPISNHLYFYWYRQILGQKVEFLVSFYNNEISEKSEIFDDQFSVERPDGSNFTLKIRSTKLEDSAMYFCASSKEARTEAFFGQGTRLTVV.

The chain combines TRBV7-6 with TRBJ2-2, with 7 nucleotides matching TRBD1. The CDR3 consists of 18 residues. Germline loops: CDR1 SGHVS, CDR2 FNYEAQ. Trimming took 1 base from V and 7 from J; bases not matched to a gene: 15. The CDR3: CASSLEARGLFEVGELFF. CDR3 sequence (DNA): TGTGCCAGCAGCTTAGAAGCCAGGGGGTTGTTCGAAGTCGGGGAGCTGTTTTTT. Drawing the rest from reference TRBV7-6 and TRBJ2-2, the complete variable domain is GAGVSQSPRYKVTKRGQDVALRCDPISGHVSLYWYRQALGQGPEFLTYFNYEAQQDKSGLPNDRFSAERPEGSISTLTIQRTEQRDSAMYRCASSLEARGLFEVGELFFGEGSRLTVL.

This chain links TRBV5-6 with TRBJ1-5; D may be TRBD1 (5 bases). CDR1 SGHDT and CDR2 YYEEEE come from the germline V gene. The V gene lost 0 bases and the J gene lost 2 bases, with 15 bases spanning the gap. The CDR3 runs to 17 residues. The CDR3 reads CASSLGALRGGNQPQHF. The CDR3 DNA sequence: TGTGCCAGCAGCTTGGGGGCCCTTCGGGGGGGCAATCAGCCCCAGCATTTT. The full variable domain, rest sourced from reference TRBV5-6 and TRBJ1-5, is DAGVTQSPTHLIKTRGQQVTLRCSPKSGHDTVSWYQQALGQGPQFIFQYYEEEERQRGNFPDRFSGHQFPNYSSELNVNALLLGDSALYLCASSLGALRGGNQPQHFGDGTRLSIL.

The chain uses TRBV14 and TRBJ1-2; 7 bases are a match to TRBD1. V was pared by 7 bases and J by 7 bases, with 21 bases of the junction left unmatched. The CDR3 is 17 residues long. Germline lookup yields CDR1 SGHDN and CDR2 FVKESK. CDR3 in amino acids: CASTKVRGQRKPFGYTF. In DNA form, the CDR3 reads TGTGCCAGCACCAAAGTCAGGGGACAGAGAAAGCCGTTTGGCTACACCTTC. Full variable domain (missing parts from reference TRBV14 and TRBJ1-2): EAGVTQFPSHSVIEKGQTVTLRCDPISGHDNLYWYRRVMGKEIKFLLHFVKESKQDESGMPNNRFLAERTGGTYSTLKVQPAELEDSGVYFCASTKVRGQRKPFGYTFGSGTRLTVV.

This clone was detected once. The chain is built from TRBV18 and TRBJ2-1, with 9 bases identical to TRBD1. The J segment lost 6 bases and the V segment lost 4 bases, leaving 4 bases of the junction unmatched. This CDR3 spans 14 amino acids. The V gene's germline CDR1 is KGHSH and CDR2 LQKENI. This chain's CDR3 is CASSRETGGNEQFF. CDR3 nucleotide sequence: TGTGCCAGCTCACGGGAGACAGGGGGCAATGAGCAGTTCTTC. The full variable domain, rest sourced from reference TRBV18 and TRBJ2-1, is NAGVMQNPRHLVRRRGQEARLRCSPMKGHSHVYWYRQLPEEGLKFMVYLQKENIIDESGMPKERFSAEFPKEGPSILRIQQVVRGDSAAYFCASSRETGGNEQFFGPGTRLTVL.

This chain uses TRBV24-1 with TRBJ1-4; a weak D match, TRBD1 (5 bases). Trimming removed 8 bases at V and 8 bases at J, with 29 bases between. CDR1 is KGHDR and CDR2 is SFDVKD in the germline V gene. The CDR3 runs to 18 residues. The CDR3 sequence: CATKRFQGEETGSEKLFF. The CDR3 bases are TGTGCCACCAAACGATTCCAGGGCGAGGAGACTGGAAGCGAAAAACTGTTTTTT.

This clone was recorded once. The chain links TRBV6-4 to TRBJ2-1, with TRBD2 matching 8 bases. V lost 3 bases and J lost 4; bases outside the gene matches: 5. There are 15 residues in the CDR3. CDR1 is MRHNA, CDR2 SNTAGT, per germline. The CDR3 nucleotides are TGTGCCAGCAGTGAAAGCGGGGGAGGATACAATGAGCAGTTCTTC. It yields the protein CASSESGGGYNEQFF.

The genes are TRBV27 and TRBJ2-4; D may be TRBD2 (6 bases). Trimming took 11 bases from V and 3 from J, leaving 14 bases between them. There are 13 residues in the CDR3. CDR1 and CDR2 from the germline V gene are MNHEY and SMNVEV (reference sequence). Here the CDR3 reads CACGAGVKNIQYF. The CDR3 nucleotides are TGTGCCTGCGGGGCGGGTGTCAAAAACATTCAGTACTTC.

CDR3 nucleotide sequence: TGTGCCAGTAGTCCTACCCGAGGGTTCGGTTCACCCCTCCACTTT. As protein: CASSPTRGFGSPLHF. This rearrangement joins TRBV19 to TRBJ1-6; D is ambiguous. This CDR3 region has 15 residues. V was clipped by 5 bases and J by 9 bases, with 17 bases between them. Per the germline V gene, CDR1 is LNHDA and CDR2 is SQIVND (reference sequence).

V is TRBV10-3 and J is TRBJ2-1; TRBD1 might be the D (6 bases). The V gene's germline CDR1 is ENHRY and CDR2 SYGVKD. The CDR3 extends over 16 amino acids. V lost 6 bases to trimming and J lost 7 bases, with 22 bases between them. The CDR3 is CAIRTTGLRRDNEQFF. CDR3 nucleotide sequence: TGTGCCATCAGAACGACAGGCCTTCGTCGCGATAATGAGCAGTTCTTC.

This sequence joins TRBV18 and TRBJ2-3; tentative D call: TRBD1 (5 bases). The CDR3 covers 15 residues. Germline CDR1 reads KGHSH; CDR2 reads LQKENI. The V gene lost 1 base and the J gene lost 6 bases, with 14 bases spanning the gap. The CDR3 coding sequence is TGTGCCAGCTCACCACGGAAGGGAAAGGGGGATACGCAGTATTTT. The encoded protein is CASSPRKGKGDTQYF.

This sequence joins TRBV6-5 and TRBJ2-7, with a weak D call TRBD1 (5 bases). Per germline, CDR1 MNHEY and CDR2 SVGAGI. This CDR3 comprises 13 residues. Trimming pared 10 bases from V and 2 bases from J, leaving 15 bases between. CDR3 region: CAISQVLTYEQYF. The CDR3 DNA reads TGTGCCATCTCACAGGTACTAACCTACGAGCAGTACTTC.

This sequence joins TRBV6-5 and TRBJ1-2, with D perhaps TRBD1 (5 bases). The CDR3 totals 11 residues. CDR1 MNHEY and CDR2 SVGAGI come from the germline V gene. V was clipped by 4 bases and J by 7 bases, with 7 bases between them. The CDR3 DNA reads as TGTGCCAGCAGTTCTCAGGGTGGCTACACCTTC. Its protein product is CASSSQGGYTF.

The chain has TRBV5-4 and TRBJ1-1, with D maybe TRBD1 (5 bases). V lost 4 bases and J lost 2, with 6 bases in between. Germline V gene lookup returns CDR1 SGHNT and CDR2 YYREEE (reference sequence). This CDR3 is built from 12 residues. The CDR3 spells CASSRTNTEAFF. For the CDR3, the DNA is TGTGCCAGCAGCCGGACAAACACTGAAGCTTTCTTT.

The chain couples TRBV19 to TRBJ1-1; 7 bases align to TRBD1. With V trimmed by 7 bases and J by 3 bases, 8 bases remained unmatched. The CDR3 is made up of 14 amino acids. Germline values: CDR1 LNHDA, CDR2 SQIVND (reference sequence). CDR3 bases: TGTGCCAGTAACAGGGGCGACAGGGACACTGAAGCTTTCTTT. It specifies CASNRGDRDTEAFF.

This chain links TRBV2 with TRBJ1-2; D gene ambiguous. Trimming shortened V by 3 bases and J by 4 bases, and 9 bases separated the two germline ends. Germline loops: CDR1 SNHLY, CDR2 FYNNEI. The CDR3 covers 13 residues. The DNA of the CDR3 is TGTGCCAGCAGTGAGGCAGGCCGCTATGGCTACACCTTC. It is translated as CASSEAGRYGYTF.